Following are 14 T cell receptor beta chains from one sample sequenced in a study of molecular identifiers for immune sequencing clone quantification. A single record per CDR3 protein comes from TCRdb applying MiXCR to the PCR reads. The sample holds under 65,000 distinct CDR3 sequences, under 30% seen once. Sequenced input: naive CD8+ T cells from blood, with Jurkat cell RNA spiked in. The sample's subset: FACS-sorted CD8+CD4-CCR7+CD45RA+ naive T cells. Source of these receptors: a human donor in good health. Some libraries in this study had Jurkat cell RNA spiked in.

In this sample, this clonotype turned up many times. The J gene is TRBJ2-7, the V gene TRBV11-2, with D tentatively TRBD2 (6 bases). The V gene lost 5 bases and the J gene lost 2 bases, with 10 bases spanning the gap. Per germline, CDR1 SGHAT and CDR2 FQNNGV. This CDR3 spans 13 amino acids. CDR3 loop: CASSQGLPYEQYF. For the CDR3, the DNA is TGTGCCAGCAGCCAGGGACTCCCCTACGAGCAGTACTTC.

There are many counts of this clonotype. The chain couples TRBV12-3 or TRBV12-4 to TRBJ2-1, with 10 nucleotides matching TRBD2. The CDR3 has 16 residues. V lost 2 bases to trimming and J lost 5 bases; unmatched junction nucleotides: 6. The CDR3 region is CASSLRLAGVDNEQFF. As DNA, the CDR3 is TGTGCCAGCAGTTTAAGGCTAGCGGGGGTTGACAATGAGCAGTTCTTC.

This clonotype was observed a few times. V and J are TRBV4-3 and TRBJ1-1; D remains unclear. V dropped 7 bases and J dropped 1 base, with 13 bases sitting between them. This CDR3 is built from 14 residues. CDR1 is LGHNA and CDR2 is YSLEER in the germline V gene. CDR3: CASTREAWNTEAFF. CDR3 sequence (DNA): TGCGCCAGCACCCGTGAAGCCTGGAACACTGAAGCTTTCTTT.

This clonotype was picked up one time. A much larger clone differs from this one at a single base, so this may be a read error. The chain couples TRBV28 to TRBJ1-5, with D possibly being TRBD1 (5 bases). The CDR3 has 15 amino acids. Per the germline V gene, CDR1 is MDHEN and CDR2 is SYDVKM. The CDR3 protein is CATGRDDGSNRPQHF. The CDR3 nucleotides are TGTGCCACCGGGAGGGACGACGGTAGCAATCGGCCCCAGCATTTT.

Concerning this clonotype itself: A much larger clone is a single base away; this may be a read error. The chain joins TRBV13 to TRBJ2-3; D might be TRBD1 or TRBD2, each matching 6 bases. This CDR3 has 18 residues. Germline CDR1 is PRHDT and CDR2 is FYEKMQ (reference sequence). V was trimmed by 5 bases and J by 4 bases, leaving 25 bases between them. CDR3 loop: CASSLRRSQFGGADTQYF. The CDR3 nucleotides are TGTGCCAGCAGCCTCCGTCGTTCACAGTTCGGGGGCGCAGATACGCAGTATTTT.

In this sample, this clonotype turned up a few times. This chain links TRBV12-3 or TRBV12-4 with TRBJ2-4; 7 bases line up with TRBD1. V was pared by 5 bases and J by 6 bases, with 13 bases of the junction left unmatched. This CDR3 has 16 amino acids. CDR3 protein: CASSLTTGPAGNIQYF. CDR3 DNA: TGTGCCAGCAGTCTTACGACAGGGCCCGCAGGAAACATTCAGTACTTC.

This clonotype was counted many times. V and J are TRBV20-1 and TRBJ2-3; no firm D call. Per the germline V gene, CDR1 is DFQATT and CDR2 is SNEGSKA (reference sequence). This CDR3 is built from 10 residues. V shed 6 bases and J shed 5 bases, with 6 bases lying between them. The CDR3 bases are TGCAGTGCAAACGGAGATACGCAGTATTTT. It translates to CSANGDTQYF.

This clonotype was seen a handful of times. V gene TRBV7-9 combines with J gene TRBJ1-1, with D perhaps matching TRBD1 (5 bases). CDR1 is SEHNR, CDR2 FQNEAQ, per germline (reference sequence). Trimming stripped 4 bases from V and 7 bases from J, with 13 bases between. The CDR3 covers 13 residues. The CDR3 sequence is CASSSFPDIEAFF. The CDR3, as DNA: TGTGCCAGCAGCTCATTTCCGGACATTGAAGCTTTCTTT. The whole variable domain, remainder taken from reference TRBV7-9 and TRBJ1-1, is DTGVSQNPRHKITKRGQNVTFRCDPISEHNRLYWYRQTLGQGPEFLTYFQNEAQLEKSRLLSDRFSAERPKGSFSTLEIQRTEQGDSAMYLCASSSFPDIEAFFGQGTRLTVV.

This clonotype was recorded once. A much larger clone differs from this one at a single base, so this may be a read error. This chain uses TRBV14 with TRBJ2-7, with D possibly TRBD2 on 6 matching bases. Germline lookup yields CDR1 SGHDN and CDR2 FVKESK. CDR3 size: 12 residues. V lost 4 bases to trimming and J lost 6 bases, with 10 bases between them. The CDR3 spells CASSLGGSEQYF. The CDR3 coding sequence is TGTGCCAGCAGCCTAGGAGGGAGCGAGCAGTACTTC.

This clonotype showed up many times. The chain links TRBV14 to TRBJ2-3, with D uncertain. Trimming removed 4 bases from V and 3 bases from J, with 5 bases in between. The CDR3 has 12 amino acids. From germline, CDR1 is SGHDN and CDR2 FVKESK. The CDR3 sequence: CASSLITDTQYF. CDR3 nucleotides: TGTGCCAGCAGCCTAATAACAGATACGCAGTATTTT.

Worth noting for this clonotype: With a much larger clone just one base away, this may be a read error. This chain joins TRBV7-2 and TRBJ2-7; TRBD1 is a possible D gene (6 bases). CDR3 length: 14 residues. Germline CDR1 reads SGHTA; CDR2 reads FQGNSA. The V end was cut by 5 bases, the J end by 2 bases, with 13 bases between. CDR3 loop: CASSVMSGAYEQYF. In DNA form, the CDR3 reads TGTGCCAGCAGCGTAATGTCAGGGGCCTACGAGCAGTACTTC.

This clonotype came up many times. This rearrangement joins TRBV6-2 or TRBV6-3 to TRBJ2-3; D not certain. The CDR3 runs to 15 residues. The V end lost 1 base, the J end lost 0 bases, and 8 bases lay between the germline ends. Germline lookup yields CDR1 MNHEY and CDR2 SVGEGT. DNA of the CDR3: TGTGCCAGCAGTTACTTTGCTGCTAGCACAGATACGCAGTATTTT. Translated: CASSYFAASTDTQYF.

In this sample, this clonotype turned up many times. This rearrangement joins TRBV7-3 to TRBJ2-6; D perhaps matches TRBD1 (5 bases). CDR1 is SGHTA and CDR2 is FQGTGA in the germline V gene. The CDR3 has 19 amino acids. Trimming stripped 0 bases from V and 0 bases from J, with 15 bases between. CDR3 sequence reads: CASSLTGPPPSSGANVLTF. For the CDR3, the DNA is TGTGCCAGCAGCTTAACGGGGCCTCCACCATCCTCTGGGGCCAACGTCCTGACTTTC.

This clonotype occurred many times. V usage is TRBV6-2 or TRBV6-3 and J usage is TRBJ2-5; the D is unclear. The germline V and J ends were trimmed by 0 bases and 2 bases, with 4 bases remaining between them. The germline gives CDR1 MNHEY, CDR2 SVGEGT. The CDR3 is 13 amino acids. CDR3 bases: TGTGCCAGCAGTTACTCGGGGCAAGAGACCCAGTACTTC. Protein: CASSYSGQETQYF.